A selection of T cell receptor beta chains follows, all from one sample in a study of cytomegalovirus exposure and HLA in healthy donors. Sequenced by immunoSEQ multiplex PCR; TCRdb stores in-frame clones only, minus some. The table shows about 360,000 clones, with 70% to 90% occurring only once. Specimen: PBMCs. The source is a woman between 18 and 29 years old in good health and CMV-seronegative. Each CDR3 is given with its conserved first and last residue. A D gene is named only where the DNA matches it firmly. Only part of the rows carry a size: once, few, many, or a class if the clone is expanded.

TRBJ1-5 TRBV27 - - CASSFGVRGRNQPQHF TGTGCCAGCAGTTTTGGTGTCAGGGGACGAAATCAGCCCCAGCATTTT
TRBJ2-2 TRBV30 TRBD1 - CAWRQGTGVYTGELFF TGTGCCTGGAGGCAGGGGACAGGGGTGTACACCGGGGAGCTGTTTTTT
TRBJ2-3 TRBV7-6 TRBD2 - CASSYTGLGGTDTQYF TGTGCCAGCAGCTACACGGGACTAGGTGGGACAGATACGCAGTATTTT
TRBJ1-1 TRBV4-1 TRBD1 - CASSQEPRQGGTEAFF TGCGCCAGCAGCCAAGAACCCCGACAGGGAGGCACTGAAGCTTTCTTT
TRBJ2-3 TRBV11-2 - - CASSPWSGVETDTQYF TGTGCCAGCAGCCCGTGGTCGGGGGTAGAGACAGATACGCAGTATTTT
TRBJ1-1 TRBV18 TRBD1 - CASSPGTGSRGTEAFF TGTGCCAGCTCACCGGGGACAGGGAGTCGGGGCACTGAAGCTTTCTTT
TRBJ1-2 TRBV28 TRBD1 - CASRPWGGQGRNYGYTF TGTGCCAGCAGACCGTGGGGGGGACAGGGCCGTAACTATGGCTACACCTTC
TRBJ2-7 TRBV2 TRBD1 few CAGTGTGNHEQYF TGTGCCGGCACCGGGACAGGGAACCACGAGCAGTACTTC
TRBJ1-5 TRBV29-1 - - CSVGGGSNQPQHF TGCAGCGTCGGGGGGGGCAGTAATCAGCCCCAGCATTTT
TRBJ2-3 TRBV27 TRBD2 - CASSPRTSGPITDTQYF TGTGCCAGCAGTCCAAGGACTAGCGGGCCTATTACAGATACGCAGTATTTT
TRBJ2-7 TRBV6-6 TRBD1 - CASSPRDRVYEQYF TGTGCCAGCAGTCCCAGGGACAGGGTATACGAGCAGTACTTC
TRBJ1-6 TRBV30 - - CAWSGGLNSPLHF TGTGCCTGGAGTGGAGGGCTGAATTCACCCCTCCACTTT
TRBJ1-6 TRBV28 TRBD1 - CASSSPTGGRNSPLHF TGTGCCAGCAGTTCTCCGACAGGGGGCCGTAATTCACCCCTCCACTTT
TRBJ2-7 TRBV14 TRBD2 - CATRASGSYEQYF TGTGCCACCAGGGCTAGCGGGAGCTACGAGCAGTACTTC
TRBJ2-4 TRBV2 - - CASMLGGDKNIQYF TGTGCCAGCATGCTAGGGGGAGACAAAAACATTCAGTACTTC
TRBJ1-1 TRBV2 - - CASLPGHMNTEAFF TGTGCCAGCTTGCCGGGACATATGAACACTGAAGCTTTCTTT
TRBJ2-2 TRBV28 TRBD1 - CASSLVGQGATGELFF TGTGCCAGCAGTTTGGTGGGACAGGGGGCCACCGGGGAGCTGTTTTTT
TRBJ2-7 TRBV18 - few CASSPLDGTYEQYF TGTGCCAGCTCACCATTAGACGGGACCTACGAGCAGTACTTC
TRBJ1-1 TRBV30 TRBD1 - CAWQQGAYTEAFF TGTGCCTGGCAGCAGGGGGCGTATACTGAAGCTTTCTTT
TRBJ1-1 TRBV28 - - CASSLPGYTEAFF TGTGCCAGCAGCCTACCGGGGTACACTGAAGCTTTCTTT
TRBJ2-5 TRBV28 - - CAGNRGQETQYF TGTGCCGGAAACCGGGGCCAAGAGACCCAGTACTTC
TRBJ2-7 TRBV28 TRBD2 - CASTQGKLAYSYEQYF TGTGCCAGCACCCAAGGGAAACTAGCGTATTCCTACGAGCAGTACTTC
TRBJ2-5 TRBV28 TRBD2 - CASRSSGGETQYF TGTGCCAGCAGGAGCTCGGGAGGGGAGACCCAGTACTTC
TRBJ2-6 TRBV7-3 - - CASHQGRGGANVLTF TGTGCCAGCCACCAGGGGCGAGGAGGGGCCAACGTCCTGACTTTC
TRBJ2-5 TRBV18 - - CASSPPGGSRETQYF TGTGCCAGCTCACCTCCAGGGGGGAGCAGGGAGACCCAGTACTTC
TRBJ2-2 TRBV10-1 - - CASSVAMGPNTGELFF TGCGCCAGCAGTGTGGCCATGGGGCCGAACACCGGGGAGCTGTTTTTT
TRBJ2-1 TRBV7-8 - - CASSLNYRVNEQFF TGTGCCAGCAGCTTGAATTACAGGGTCAATGAGCAGTTCTTC
TRBJ1-5 TRBV4-1 TRBD1 - CASSLSGTGHQPQHF TGCGCCAGCAGCCTTTCCGGGACAGGGCACCAGCCCCAGCATTTT
TRBJ2-7 TRBV6-6 - once CASSPHAGYSSYEQYF TGTGCCAGCAGCCCACACGCAGGCTACTCCTCCTACGAGCAGTACTTC
TRBJ2-7 TRBV28 TRBD2 - CASSPTSGRFSYEQYF TGTGCCAGCAGTCCTACTAGCGGCCGTTTTTCCTACGAGCAGTACTTC
TRBJ2-3 TRBV18 TRBD2 - CASSPLAGVGTDTQYF TGTGCCAGCTCACCACTAGCGGGAGTGGGCACAGATACGCAGTATTTT
TRBJ2-1 TRBV15 - - CATSRAGYEQFF TGTGCCACCAGCAGAGCCGGGTATGAGCAGTTCTTC
TRBJ2-7 TRBV27 - - CASSFVPVYEQYF TGTGCCAGCAGTTTTGTTCCAGTCTACGAGCAGTACTTC
TRBJ2-1 TRBV30 - once CAWSSAGSVVYNEQFF TGTGCCTGGAGTTCCGCGGGGTCTGTGGTCTACAATGAGCAGTTCTTC
TRBJ2-4 TRBV28 - few CASRPGGAKNIQYF TGTGCCAGCAGACCTGGGGGGGCCAAAAACATTCAGTACTTC
TRBJ2-7 TRBV6-1 - - CASSEGGYPRSFSHEQYF TGTGCCAGCAGTGAAGGCGGCTATCCGAGGAGCTTCTCCCACGAGCAGTACTTC
TRBJ1-5 TRBV5-5 - - CASSLDRGQPQHF TGTGCCAGCAGCTTGGACCGGGGTCAGCCCCAGCATTTT
TRBJ2-6 TRBV5-1 TRBD1 once CASSGLGQTNSGANVLTF TGCGCCAGCAGCGGACTGGGACAGACAAACTCTGGGGCCAACGTCCTGACTTTC
TRBJ2-2 TRBV5-1 TRBD1 - CASSSGQGNTGELFF TGCGCCAGCAGCTCCGGACAGGGCAACACCGGGGAGCTGTTTTTT
TRBJ1-2 TRBV9 TRBD1 - CASSATSRGLDGYTF TGTGCCAGCAGCGCCACATCGAGGGGGCTGGATGGCTACACCTTC
TRBJ1-1 TRBV29-1 - - CSVEIQVGAEAFF TGCAGCGTTGAAATCCAGGTAGGGGCTGAAGCTTTCTTT